This record looks at one T cell receptor (beta chain) sequence and its context. Antigen: not known. Generated by immunoSEQ multiplex PCR, the TCRdb table keeps only in-frame clones and is missing some. This repertoire shows more than 45,000 clones, around 88% found once; its top ten account for under 3%. The V gene lost 6 bases and the J gene lost 5 bases, with 14 bases spanning the gap. Germline-derived CDR1 and CDR2 are KGHSH and LQKENI. The CDR3 is made up of 14 amino acids. The data stem from a study of OX40 agonist ivuxolimab in advanced cancers. Whole-study results and caveats: The authors also found low normalized T-cell clonal expansion in some nonresponders.

At cycle 4 day 1, cycle 7 day 1, and baseline, blood was sampled. The starting material was CD4+ or CD8+ T cells sorted from blood, obtained in a trial of the OX40 agonist ivuxolimab. The receptor's source is an adult with an advanced solid tumor such as melanoma, head and neck, liver or kidney cancer. The chain carries TRBV18 and TRBJ1-5; D is unresolved. The CDR3, as DNA: TGTGCCAGCTCCGCAGGCGGAGTCCATCAGCCCCAGCATTTT. Translated: CASSAGGVHQPQHF.